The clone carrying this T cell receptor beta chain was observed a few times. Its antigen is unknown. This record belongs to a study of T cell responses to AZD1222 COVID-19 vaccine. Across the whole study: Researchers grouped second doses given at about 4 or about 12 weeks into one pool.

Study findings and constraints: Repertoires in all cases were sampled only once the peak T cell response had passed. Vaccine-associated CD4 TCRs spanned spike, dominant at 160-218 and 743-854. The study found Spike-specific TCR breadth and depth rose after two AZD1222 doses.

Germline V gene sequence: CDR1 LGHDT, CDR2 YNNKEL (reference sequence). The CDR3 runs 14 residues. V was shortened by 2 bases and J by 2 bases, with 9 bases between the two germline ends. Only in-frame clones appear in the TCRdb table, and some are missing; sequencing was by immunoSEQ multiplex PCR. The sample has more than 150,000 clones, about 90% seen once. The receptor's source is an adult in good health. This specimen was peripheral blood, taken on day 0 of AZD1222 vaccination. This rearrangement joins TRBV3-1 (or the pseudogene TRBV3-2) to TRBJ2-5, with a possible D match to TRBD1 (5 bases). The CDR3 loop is CASSQRAGQETQYF. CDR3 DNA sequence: TGTGCCAGCAGCCAAAGGGCAGGGCAAGAGACCCAGTACTTC.